Sequencing of this T cell receptor beta chain was carried out in a study of T cell changes during pregnancy in multiple sclerosis. The data were produced by immunoSEQ multiplex PCR, yet TCRdb's version contains in-frame clones alone and is incomplete. Among roughly 80,000 clones listed, 93% were seen once. Germline CDR1 reads KGHSH; CDR2 reads LQKENI. The V gene end was trimmed by 4 bases and the J gene end by 6 bases; junction bases not matched to a gene: 7. The CDR3 contains 16 residues. This sequence joins TRBV18 and TRBJ2-4; 12 bases map to TRBD1. The material sequenced was peripheral blood, taken in the second trimester of pregnancy. This TCR derives from a female donor with multiple sclerosis, enrolled in a pregnancy study. This CDR3 is CASSRGQGARTNIQYF. In nucleotides, the CDR3 is TGTGCCAGCTCACGGGGACAGGGGGCGAGAACAAACATTCAGTACTTC.